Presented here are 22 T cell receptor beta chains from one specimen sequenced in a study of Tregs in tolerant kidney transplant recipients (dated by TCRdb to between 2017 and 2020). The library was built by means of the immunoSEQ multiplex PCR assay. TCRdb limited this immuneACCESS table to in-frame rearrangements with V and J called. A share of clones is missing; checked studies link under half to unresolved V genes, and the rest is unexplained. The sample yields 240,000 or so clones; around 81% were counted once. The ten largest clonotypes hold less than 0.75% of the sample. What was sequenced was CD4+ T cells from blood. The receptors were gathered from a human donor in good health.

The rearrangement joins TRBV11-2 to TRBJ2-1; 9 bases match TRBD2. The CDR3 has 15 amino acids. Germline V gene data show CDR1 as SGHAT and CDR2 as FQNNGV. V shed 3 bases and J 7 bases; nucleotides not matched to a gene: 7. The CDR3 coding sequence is TGTGCCAGCAGCTTCTCGACTAGCGGAGCTAATGAGCAGTTCTTC. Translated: CASSFSTSGANEQFF.

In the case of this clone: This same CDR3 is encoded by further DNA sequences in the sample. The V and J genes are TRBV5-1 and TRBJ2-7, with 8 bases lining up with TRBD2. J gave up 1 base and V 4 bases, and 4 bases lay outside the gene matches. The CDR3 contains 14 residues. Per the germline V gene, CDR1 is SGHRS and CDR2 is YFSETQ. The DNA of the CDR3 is TGCGCCAGCAGCAGAACTAGCGGATCCTACGAGCAGTACTTC. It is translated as CASSRTSGSYEQYF.

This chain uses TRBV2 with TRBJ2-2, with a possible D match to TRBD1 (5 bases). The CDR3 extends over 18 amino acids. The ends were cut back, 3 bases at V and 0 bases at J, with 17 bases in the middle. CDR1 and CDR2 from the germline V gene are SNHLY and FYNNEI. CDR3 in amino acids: CASSEVRGRAPNTGELFF. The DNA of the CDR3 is TGTGCCAGCAGTGAGGTTAGGGGCCGGGCTCCGAACACCGGGGAGCTGTTTTTT.

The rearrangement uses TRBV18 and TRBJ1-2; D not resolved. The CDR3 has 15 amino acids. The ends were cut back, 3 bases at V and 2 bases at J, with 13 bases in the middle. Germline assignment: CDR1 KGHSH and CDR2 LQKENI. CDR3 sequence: CASSPTPAGNYGYTF. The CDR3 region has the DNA TGTGCCAGCTCACCGACACCGGCGGGGAACTATGGCTACACCTTC. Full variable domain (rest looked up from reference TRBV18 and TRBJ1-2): NAGVMQNPRHLVRRRGQEARLRCSPMKGHSHVYWYRQLPEEGLKFMVYLQKENIIDESGMPKERFSAEFPKEGPSILRIQQVVRGDSAAYFCASSPTPAGNYGYTFGSGTRLTVV.

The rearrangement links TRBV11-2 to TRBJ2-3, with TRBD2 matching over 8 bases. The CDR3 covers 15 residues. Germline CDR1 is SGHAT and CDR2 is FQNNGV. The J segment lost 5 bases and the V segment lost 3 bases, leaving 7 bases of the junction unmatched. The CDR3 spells CASSFGGGPVDTQYF. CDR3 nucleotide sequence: TGTGCCAGCAGCTTTGGCGGGGGGCCGGTAGATACGCAGTATTTT.

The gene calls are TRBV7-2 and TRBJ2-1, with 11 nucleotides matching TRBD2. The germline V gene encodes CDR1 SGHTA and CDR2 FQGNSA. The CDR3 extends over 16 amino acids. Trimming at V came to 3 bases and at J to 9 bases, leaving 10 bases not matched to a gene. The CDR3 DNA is TGTGCCAGCAGCTTCGGACTAGCGGGCATACAGGGTGAGCAGTTCTTC. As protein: CASSFGLAGIQGEQFF.

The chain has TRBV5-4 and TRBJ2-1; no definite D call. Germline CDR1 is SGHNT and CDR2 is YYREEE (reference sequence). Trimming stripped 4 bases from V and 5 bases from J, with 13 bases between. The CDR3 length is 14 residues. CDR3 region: CASSPKGSDNEQFF. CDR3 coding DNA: TGTGCCAGCAGCCCCAAGGGTAGTGACAATGAGCAGTTCTTC.

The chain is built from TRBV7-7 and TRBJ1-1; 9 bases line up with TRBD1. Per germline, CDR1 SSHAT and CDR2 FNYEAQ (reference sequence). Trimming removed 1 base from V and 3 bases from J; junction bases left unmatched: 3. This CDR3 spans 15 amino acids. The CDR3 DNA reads TGTGCCAGCAGCTTAGGCCGACAGGGGGACACTGAAGCTTTCTTT. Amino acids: CASSLGRQGDTEAFF.

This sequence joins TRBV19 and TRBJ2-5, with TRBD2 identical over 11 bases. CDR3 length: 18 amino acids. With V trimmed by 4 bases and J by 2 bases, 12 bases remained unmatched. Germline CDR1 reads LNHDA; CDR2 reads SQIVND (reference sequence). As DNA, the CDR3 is TGTGCCAGTAGTACTCGACGACTAGCGGGGAGGGATCAAGAGACCCAGTACTTC. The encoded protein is CASSTRRLAGRDQETQYF.

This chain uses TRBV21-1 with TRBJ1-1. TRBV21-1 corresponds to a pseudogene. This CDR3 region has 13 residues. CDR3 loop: CASSKKEGGVAFF. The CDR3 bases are TGTGCCAGCAGCAAAAAAGAAGGGGGGGTGGCTTTCTTT.

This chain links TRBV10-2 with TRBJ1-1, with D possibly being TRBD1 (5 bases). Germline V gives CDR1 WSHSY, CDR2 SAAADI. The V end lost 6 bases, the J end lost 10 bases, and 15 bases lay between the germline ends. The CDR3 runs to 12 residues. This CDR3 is CASRRDPTTAFF. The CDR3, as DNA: TGCGCCAGCAGGCGGGACCCTACTACAGCTTTCTTT.

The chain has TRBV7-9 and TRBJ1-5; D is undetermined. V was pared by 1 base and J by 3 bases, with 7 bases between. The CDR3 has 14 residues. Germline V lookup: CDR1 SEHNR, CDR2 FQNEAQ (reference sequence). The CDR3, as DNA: TGTGCCAGCAGCTTAGATGGGGTCAATCAGCCCCAGCATTTT. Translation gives CASSLDGVNQPQHF. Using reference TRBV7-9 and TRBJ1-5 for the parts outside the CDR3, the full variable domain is DTGVSQNPRHKITKRGQNVTFRCDPISEHNRLYWYRQTLGQGPEFLTYFQNEAQLEKSRLLSDRFSAERPKGSFSTLEIQRTEQGDSAMYLCASSLDGVNQPQHFGDGTRLSIL.

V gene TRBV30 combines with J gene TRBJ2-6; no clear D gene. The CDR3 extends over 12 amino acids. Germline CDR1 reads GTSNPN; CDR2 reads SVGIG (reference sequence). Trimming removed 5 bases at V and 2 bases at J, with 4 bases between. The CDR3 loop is CAWAPGANVLTF. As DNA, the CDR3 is TGTGCCTGGGCGCCTGGGGCCAACGTCCTGACTTTC.

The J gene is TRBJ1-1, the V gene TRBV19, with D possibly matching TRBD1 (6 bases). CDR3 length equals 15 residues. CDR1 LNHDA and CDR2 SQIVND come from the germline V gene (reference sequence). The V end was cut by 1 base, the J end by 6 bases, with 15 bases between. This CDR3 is CASSIVGGAAAEAFF. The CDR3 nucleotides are TGTGCCAGTAGTATAGTTGGGGGGGCGGCGGCTGAAGCTTTCTTT.

As DNA, the CDR3 is TGCGCCAGCAGCTTGGCCCCCACCGGGGAAACCGGGGAGCTGTTTTTT. Translation gives CASSLAPTGETGELFF. This chain joins TRBV5-1 and TRBJ2-2; D perhaps matches TRBD2 (5 bases). The V and J ends lost 0 bases and 5 bases respectively, with 14 bases between them. The V gene's germline CDR1 is SGHRS and CDR2 YFSETQ. The CDR3 length is 16 residues.

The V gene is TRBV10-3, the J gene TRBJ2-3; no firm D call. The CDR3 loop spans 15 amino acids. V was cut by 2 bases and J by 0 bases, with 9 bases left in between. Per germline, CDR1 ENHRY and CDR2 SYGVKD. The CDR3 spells CAISETTSSTDTQYF. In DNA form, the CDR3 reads TGTGCCATCAGTGAGACAACCTCTAGCACAGATACGCAGTATTTT.

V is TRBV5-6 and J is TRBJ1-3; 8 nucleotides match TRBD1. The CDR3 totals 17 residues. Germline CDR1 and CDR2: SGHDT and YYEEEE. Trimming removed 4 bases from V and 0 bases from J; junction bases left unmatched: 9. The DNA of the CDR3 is TGTGCCAGCAGCACGGAGCGGGACAGGAGCTCTGGAAACACCATATATTTT. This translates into CASSTERDRSSGNTIYF.

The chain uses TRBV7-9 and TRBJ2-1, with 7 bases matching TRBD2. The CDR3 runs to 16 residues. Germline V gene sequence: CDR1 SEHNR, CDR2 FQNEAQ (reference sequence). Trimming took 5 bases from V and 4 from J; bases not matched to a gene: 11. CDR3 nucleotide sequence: TGTGCCAGCAGCCCGCCGGGGGGTGGGTTTTACAATGAGCAGTTCTTC. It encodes CASSPPGGGFYNEQFF. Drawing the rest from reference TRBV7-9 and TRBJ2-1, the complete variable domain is DTGVSQNPRHKITKRGQNVTFRCDPISEHNRLYWYRQTLGQGPEFLTYFQNEAQLEKSRLLSDRFSAERPKGSFSTLEIQRTEQGDSAMYLCASSPPGGGFYNEQFFGPGTRLTVL.

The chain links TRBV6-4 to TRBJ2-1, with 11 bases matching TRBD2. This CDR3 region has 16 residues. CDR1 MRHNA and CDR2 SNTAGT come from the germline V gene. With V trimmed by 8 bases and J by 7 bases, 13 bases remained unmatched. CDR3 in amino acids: CASGSGTSGPRNEQFF. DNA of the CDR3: TGTGCCAGCGGATCCGGGACTAGCGGACCTCGTAATGAGCAGTTCTTC.

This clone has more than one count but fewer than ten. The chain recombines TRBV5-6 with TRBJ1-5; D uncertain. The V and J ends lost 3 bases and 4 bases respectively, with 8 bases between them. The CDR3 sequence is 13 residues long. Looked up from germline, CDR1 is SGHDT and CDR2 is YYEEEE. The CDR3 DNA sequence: TGTGCCAGCAGCTACGATGGGAATCAGCCCCAGCATTTT. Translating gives CASSYDGNQPQHF.

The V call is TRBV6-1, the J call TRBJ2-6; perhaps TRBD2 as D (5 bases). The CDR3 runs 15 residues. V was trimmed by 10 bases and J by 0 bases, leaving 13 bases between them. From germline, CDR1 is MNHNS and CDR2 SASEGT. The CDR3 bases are TGTGCCACCGGAGGCGGCGCCTCTGGGGCCAACGTCCTGACTTTC. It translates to CATGGGASGANVLTF.

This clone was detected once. The CDR3 DNA follows: TGTGCCAGCAGCGTAGCTATAAAGGGGCTAGACACTGAAGCTTTCTTT. It specifies CASSVAIKGLDTEAFF. This rearrangement joins TRBV9 to TRBJ1-1; D may be TRBD1 (5 bases). Germline V gives CDR1 SGDLS, CDR2 YYNGEE. The germline V and J ends were trimmed by 0 bases and 3 bases, with 15 bases remaining between them. CDR3 length equals 16 residues.